Reported below is one TCR beta chain. This clonotype has ten or more counts. The antigen it recognizes is unknown. One base away there is no much larger clone; base qualities are not given. These data come from a study of T-cell memory formation after mild COVID-19 (dated by TCRdb to the early 2020s). With respect to the entire study: TCR sequence clusters from the two donors were found to be largely donor specific. In two donors, T-cell clones that expanded and contracted after mild COVID-19 were followed by sequencing TCRalpha and TCRbeta repertoires longitudinally. The cohort was made up of two young adult volunteers, one female and one male, who were previously healthy.

Ficoll-Paque density gradient centrifugation was the method used to isolate PBMCs. Sequencing used an Illumina NovaSeq 6000. cDNA libraries for TCRalpha and TCRbeta were prepared by 5'RACE using constant-segment primers, with sample barcodes and unique molecular identifiers added. RNA was extracted from every sample with Trizol reagent. Libraries were amplified in two PCR steps, with a second sample barcode and Illumina TruSeq adapters added in the second step. Libraries were sequenced on an Illumina NovaSeq with 2 x 150 bp paired-end reads. The authors' analysis ran thus. Reads were demultiplexed and collapsed into UMI-guided consensus sequences with migec v1.2.7. Using mixcr v2.1.11, UMI consensuses were aligned to TRA and TRB V and J templates and then assembled into clonotypes. Expanded or contracted clonotypes were those called significant by both edgeR and NoisET, with noise models trained on biological replicates. For edgeR calls, the thresholds were a false discovery rate-adjusted p below 0.01 and a log2 fold-change of 1. As an exploratory analysis of dynamics, max-normalized trajectories of the 1000 most abundant clonotypes were examined with PCA combined with hierarchical clustering. The CD4 or CD8 phenotype of responding clones was assigned using the separately sequenced CD4+ and CD8+ repertoires. TCRdb itself trimmed the public reads at Q25 with fastp, ran MiXCR and retained productive beta chains. Rows with a matching CDR3 protein are joined into one entry that keeps the most common DNA and genes. The V and J calls here are based on TCRdb, not the publication. The table for this sample lists 180,000 or so distinct CDR3 sequences; 16% of them were counted only once. The ten largest clones represent about 1.9% of the sample.

Spanning cysteine to phenylalanine, the CDR3 consists of 17 amino acids. Only the CDR3 DNA stays, 51 bases, in frame from base 1. Unmatched junction bases come to 7, with V trimmed by 3 bases and J by 4 bases. CDR1 and CDR2 (LGHNA, YNFKEQ) derive from the germline V gene. What the work shows at the level of the full study, not this receptor alone: Some responding clones were detected in pre-infection memory, which suggested that pre-existing cross-reactive memory T cells had joined the SARS-CoV-2 response. The study covered only two mild cases, and larger cohorts including severe cases with pre-infection samples were considered necessary. Contracting CD4+ clones appeared mostly in the CM and EM memory subsets, whereas CD8+ clones were enriched in EMRA. Clones that contracted from day 15 to 85 showed balanced CD4/CD8 phenotypes, whereas a second wave of clones that expanded from day 15 to 37 leaned towards CD4+. SARS-CoV-2 specificity was not confirmed for the second-wave clones peaking on day 37.

The sequenced sample was PBMCs or a T cell subset sorted from them (not recorded which). This sequence was found in an adult woman who had mild COVID-19 (a few samples of this study predate the infection). The sample titles of this study are shuffled in the database, so cell type and time point are left out; the donor was told from shared clones. The V gene is TRBV4-2 and the J gene is TRBJ2-2, and 11 junctional nucleotides match TRBD1. The DNA reads TGTGCCAGCAGCCAGGGGGGGACAGGGGGGATCACCGGGGAGCTGTTTTTT. Its translation reads: CASSQGGTGGITGELFF.